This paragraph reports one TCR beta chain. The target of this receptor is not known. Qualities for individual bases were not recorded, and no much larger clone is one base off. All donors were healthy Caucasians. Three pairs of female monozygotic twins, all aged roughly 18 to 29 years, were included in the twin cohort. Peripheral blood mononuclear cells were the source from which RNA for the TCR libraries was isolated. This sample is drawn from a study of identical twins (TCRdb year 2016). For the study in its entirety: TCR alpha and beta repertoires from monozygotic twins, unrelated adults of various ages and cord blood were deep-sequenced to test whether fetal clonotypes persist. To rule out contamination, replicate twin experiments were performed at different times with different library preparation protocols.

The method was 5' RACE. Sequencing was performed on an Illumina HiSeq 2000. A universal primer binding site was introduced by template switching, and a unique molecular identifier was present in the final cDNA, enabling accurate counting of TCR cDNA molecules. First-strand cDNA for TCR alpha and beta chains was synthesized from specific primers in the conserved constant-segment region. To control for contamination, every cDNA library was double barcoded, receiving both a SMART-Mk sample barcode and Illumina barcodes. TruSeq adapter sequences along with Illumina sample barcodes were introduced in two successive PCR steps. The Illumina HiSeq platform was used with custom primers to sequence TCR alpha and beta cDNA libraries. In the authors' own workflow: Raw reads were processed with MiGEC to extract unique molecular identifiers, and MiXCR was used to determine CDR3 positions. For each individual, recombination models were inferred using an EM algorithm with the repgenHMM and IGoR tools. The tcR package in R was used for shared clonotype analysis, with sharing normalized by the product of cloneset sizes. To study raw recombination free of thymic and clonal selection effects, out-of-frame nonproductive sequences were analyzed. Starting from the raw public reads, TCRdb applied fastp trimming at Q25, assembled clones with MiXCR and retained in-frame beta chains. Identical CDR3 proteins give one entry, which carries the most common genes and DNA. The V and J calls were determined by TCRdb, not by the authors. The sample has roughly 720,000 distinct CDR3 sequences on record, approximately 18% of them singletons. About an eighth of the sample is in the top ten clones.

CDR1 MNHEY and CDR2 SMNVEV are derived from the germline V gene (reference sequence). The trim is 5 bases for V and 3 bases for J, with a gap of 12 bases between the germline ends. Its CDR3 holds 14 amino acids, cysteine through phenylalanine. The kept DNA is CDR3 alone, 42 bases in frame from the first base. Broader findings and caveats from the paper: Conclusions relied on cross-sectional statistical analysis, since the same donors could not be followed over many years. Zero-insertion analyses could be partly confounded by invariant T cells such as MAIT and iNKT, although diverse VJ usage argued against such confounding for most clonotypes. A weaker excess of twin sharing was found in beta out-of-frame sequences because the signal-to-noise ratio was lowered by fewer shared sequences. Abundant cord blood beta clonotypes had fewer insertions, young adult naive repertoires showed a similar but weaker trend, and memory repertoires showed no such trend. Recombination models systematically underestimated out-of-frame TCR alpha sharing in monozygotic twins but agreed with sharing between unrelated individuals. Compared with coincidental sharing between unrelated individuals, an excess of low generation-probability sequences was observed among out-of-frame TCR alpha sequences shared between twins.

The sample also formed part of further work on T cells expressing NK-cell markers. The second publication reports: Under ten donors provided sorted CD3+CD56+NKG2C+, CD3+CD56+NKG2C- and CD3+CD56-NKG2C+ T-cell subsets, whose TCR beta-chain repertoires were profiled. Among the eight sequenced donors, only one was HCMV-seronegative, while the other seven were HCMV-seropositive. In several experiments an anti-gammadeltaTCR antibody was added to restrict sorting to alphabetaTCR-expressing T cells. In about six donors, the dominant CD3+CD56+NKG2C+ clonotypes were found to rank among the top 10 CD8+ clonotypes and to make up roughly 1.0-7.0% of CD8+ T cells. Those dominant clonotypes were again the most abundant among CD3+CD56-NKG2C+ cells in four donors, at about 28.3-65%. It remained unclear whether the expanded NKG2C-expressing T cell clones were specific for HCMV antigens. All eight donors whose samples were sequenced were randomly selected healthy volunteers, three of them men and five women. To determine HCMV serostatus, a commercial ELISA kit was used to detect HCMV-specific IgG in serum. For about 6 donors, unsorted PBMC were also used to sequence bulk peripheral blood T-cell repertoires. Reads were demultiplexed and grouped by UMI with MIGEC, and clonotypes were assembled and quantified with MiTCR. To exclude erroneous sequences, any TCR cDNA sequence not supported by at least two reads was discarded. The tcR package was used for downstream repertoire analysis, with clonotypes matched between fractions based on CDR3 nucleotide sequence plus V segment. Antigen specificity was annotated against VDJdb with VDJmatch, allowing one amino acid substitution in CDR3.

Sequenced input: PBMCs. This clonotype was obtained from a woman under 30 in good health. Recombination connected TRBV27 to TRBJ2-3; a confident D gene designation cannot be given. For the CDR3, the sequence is CASSPIDRTDTQYF. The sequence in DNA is TGTGCCAGCAGTCCCATCGATAGAACAGATACGCAGTATTTT.